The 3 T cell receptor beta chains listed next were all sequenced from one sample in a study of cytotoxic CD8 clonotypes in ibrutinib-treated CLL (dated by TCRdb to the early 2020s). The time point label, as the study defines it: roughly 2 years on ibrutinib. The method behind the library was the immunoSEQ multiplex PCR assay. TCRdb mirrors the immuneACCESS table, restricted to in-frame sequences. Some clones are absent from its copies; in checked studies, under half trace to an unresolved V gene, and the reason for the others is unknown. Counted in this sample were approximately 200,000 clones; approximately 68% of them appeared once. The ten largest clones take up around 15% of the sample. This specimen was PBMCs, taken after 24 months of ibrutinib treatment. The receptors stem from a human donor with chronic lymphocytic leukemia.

The CDR3 region has the DNA TGTGCCAGTAGACAGGAGGGCAATCAGCCCCAGCATTTT. This translates into CASRQEGNQPQHF. V gene TRBV6-1 combines with J gene TRBJ1-5, with D tentatively TRBD1 (6 bases). V lost 9 bases and J lost 2, with 11 bases in between. The CDR3 runs to 13 residues. The V gene's germline CDR1 is MNHNS and CDR2 SASEGT.

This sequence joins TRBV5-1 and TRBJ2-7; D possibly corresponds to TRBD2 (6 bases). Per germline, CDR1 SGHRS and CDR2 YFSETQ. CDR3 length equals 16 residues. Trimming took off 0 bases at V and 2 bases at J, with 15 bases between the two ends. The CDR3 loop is CASSLDGTSITYEQYF. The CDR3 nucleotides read TGCGCCAGCAGCTTGGATGGGACTTCCATAACCTACGAGCAGTACTTC. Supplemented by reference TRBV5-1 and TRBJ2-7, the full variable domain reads KAGVTQTPRYLIKTRGQQVTLSCSPISGHRSVSWYQQTPGQGLQFLFEYFSETQRNKGNFPGRFSGRQFSNSRSEMNVSTLELGDSALYLCASSLDGTSITYEQYFGPGTRLTVT.

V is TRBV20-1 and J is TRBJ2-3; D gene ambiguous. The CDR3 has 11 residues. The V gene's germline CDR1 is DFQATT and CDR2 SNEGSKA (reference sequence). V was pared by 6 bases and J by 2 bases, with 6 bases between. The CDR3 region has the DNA TGCAGTGCCACAGCCACAGATACGCAGTATTTT. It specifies CSATATDTQYF.